The present T cell receptor (beta chain) was sequenced within a study of blood T cell repertoires in COVID-19. Original methodology: Amplification of reference gene primers was used by the study to estimate nucleated cell counts. Produced via immunoSEQ multiplex PCR; TCRdb's table is partial and in-frame only. That table is the source of V, J and clone size, and D and trimming were worked out from the DNA. The data contain over 250,000 clones, around 87% of them singletons. This CDR3 contains 11 residues. In germline, CDR1 is MDHEN, CDR2 SYDVKM. V lost 10 bases to trimming and J lost 6 bases, with 13 bases between them.

The clonotype originates from a woman aged 30 to 39 who had recovered from COVID-19. The chain uses TRBV28 and TRBJ2-7; maybe TRBD2 (6 bases). The sample comprised PBMCs or T cells enriched from blood (not recorded which). The CDR3, as DNA: TGTGCCATCACGGAGGGGCCCGAGCAGTACTTC. The encoded protein is CAITEGPEQYF.